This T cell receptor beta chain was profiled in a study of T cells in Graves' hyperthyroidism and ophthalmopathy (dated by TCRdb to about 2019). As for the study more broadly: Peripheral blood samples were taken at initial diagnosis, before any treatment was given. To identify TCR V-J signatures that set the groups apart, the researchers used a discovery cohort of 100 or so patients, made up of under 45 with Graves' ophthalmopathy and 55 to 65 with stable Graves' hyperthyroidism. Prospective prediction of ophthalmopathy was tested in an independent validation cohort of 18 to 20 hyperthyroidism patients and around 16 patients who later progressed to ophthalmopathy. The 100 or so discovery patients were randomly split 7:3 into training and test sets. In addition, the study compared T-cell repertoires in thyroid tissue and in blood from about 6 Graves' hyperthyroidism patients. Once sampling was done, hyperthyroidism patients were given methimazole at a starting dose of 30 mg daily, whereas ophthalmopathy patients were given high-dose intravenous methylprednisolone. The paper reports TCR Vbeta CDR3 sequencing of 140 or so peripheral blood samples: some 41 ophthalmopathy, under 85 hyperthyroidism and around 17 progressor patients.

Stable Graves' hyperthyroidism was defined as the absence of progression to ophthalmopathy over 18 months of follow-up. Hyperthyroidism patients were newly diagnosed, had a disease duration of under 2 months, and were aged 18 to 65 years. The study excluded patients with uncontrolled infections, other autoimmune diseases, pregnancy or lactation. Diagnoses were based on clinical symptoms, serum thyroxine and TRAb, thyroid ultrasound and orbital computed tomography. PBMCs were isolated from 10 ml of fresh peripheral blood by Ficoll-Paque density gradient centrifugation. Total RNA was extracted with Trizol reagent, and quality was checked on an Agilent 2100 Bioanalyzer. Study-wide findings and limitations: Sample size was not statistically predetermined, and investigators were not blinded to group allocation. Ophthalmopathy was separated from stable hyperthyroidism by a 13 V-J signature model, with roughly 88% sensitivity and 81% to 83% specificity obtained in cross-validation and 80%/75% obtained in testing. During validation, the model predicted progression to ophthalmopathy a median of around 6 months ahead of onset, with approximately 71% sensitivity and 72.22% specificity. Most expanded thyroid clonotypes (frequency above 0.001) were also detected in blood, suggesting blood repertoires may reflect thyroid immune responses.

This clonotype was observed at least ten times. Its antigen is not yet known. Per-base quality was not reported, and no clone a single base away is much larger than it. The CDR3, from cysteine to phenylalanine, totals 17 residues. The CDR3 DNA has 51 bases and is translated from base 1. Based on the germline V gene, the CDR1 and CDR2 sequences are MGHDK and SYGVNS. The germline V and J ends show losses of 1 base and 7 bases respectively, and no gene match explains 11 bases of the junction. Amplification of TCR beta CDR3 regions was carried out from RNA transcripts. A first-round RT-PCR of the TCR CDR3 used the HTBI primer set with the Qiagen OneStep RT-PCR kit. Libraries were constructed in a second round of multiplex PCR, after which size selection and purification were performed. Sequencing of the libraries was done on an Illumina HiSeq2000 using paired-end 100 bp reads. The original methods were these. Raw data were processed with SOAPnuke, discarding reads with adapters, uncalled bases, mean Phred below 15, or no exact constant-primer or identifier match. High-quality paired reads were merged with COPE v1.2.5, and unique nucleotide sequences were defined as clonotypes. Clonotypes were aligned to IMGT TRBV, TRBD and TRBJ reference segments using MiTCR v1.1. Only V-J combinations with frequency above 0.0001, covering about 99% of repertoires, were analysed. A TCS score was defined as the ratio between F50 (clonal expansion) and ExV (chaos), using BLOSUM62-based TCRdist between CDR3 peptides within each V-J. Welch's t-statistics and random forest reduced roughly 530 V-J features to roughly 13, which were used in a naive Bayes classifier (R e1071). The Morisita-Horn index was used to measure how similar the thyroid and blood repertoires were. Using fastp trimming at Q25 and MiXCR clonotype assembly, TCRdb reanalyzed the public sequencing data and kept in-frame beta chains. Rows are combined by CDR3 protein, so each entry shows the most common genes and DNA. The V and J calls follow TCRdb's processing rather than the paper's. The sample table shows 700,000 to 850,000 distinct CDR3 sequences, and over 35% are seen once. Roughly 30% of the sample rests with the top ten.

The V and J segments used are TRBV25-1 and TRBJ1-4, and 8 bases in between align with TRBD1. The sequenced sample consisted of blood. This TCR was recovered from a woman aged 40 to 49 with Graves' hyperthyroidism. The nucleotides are TGTGCCAGCAGTGAATCTCACCTCACAGGGGGGAGTGAAAAACTGTTTTTT. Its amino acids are CASSESHLTGGSEKLFF.